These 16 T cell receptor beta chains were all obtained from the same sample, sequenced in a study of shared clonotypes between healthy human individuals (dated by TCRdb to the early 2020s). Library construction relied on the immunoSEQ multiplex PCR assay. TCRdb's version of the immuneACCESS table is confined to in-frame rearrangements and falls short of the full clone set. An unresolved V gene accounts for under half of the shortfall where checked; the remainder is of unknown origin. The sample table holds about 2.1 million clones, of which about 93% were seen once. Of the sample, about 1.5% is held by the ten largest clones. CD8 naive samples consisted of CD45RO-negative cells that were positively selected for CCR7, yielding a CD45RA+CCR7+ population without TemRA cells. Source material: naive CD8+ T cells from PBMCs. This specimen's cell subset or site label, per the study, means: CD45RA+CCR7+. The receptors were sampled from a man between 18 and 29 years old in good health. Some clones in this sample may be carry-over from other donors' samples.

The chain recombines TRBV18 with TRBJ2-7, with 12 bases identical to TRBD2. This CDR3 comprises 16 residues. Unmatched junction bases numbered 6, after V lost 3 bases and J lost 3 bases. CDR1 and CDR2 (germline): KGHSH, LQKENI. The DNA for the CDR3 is TGTGCCAGCTCACCCCCGCCGGGACTAGCGGGCTACGAGCAGTACTTC. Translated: CASSPPPGLAGYEQYF.

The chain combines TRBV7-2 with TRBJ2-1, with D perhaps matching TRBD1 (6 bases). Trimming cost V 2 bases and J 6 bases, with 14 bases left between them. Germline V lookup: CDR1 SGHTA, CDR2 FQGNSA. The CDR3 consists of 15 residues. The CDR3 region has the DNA TGTGCCAGCAGCTTATTGGGCAGGGGTGGCAATGAGCAGTTCTTC. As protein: CASSLLGRGGNEQFF.

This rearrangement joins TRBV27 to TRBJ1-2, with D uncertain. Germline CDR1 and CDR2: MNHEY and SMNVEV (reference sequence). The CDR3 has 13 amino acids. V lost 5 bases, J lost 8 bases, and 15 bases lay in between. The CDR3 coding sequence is TGTGCCAGCAGTCTACGGGTCTCGGGCGGCTACACCTTC. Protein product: CASSLRVSGGYTF.

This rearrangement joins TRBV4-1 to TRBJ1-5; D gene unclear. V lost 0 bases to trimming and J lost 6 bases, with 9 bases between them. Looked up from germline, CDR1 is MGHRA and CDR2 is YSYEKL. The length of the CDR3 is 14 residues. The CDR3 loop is CASSQDDRGQPQHF. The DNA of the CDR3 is TGCGCCAGCAGCCAAGATGATCGAGGTCAGCCCCAGCATTTT.

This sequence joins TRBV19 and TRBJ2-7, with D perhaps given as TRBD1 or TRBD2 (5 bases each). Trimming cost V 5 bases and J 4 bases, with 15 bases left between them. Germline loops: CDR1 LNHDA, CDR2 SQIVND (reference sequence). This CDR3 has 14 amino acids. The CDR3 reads CASSPRGHGYEQYF. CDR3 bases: TGTGCCAGTAGTCCGAGGGGCCACGGGTACGAGCAGTACTTC.

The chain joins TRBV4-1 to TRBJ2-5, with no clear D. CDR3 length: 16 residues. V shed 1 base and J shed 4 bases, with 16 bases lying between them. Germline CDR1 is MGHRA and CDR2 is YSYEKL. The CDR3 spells CASSQAPRLVGETQYF. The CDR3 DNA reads TGCGCCAGCAGCCAAGCCCCTAGGCTAGTTGGAGAGACCCAGTACTTC.

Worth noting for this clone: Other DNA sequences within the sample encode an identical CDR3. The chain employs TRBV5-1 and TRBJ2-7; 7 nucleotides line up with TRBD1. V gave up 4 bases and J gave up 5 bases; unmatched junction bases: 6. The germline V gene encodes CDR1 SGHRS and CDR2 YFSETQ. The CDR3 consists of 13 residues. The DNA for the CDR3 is TGCGCCAGCAGCCTCACCGGGACAGACGAGCAGTACTTC. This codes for CASSLTGTDEQYF.

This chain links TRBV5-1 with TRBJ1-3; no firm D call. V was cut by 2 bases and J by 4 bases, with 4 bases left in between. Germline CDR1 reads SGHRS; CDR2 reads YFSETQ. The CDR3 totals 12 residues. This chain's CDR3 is CASSLPGNTIYF. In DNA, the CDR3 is TGCGCCAGCAGCTTACCCGGAAACACCATATATTTT.

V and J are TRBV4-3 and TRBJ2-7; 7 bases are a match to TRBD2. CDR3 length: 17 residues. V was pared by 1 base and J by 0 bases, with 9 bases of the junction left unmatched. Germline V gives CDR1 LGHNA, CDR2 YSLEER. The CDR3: CASSQGLEGLSSYEQYF. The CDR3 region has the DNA TGCGCCAGCAGCCAAGGACTCGAGGGACTAAGCTCCTACGAGCAGTACTTC.

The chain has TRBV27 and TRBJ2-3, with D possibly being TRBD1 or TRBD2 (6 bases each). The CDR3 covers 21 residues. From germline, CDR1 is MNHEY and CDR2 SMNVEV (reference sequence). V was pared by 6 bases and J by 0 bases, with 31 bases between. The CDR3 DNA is TGTGCCAGCAGCCCTTATCTAGTGGGGGGCGATTACCTTACTAGCACAGATACGCAGTATTTT. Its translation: CASSPYLVGGDYLTSTDTQYF.

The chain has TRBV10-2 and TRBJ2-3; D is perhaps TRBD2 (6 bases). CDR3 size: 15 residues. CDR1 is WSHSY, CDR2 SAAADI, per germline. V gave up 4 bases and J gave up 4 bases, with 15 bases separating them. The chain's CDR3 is CASSGWEVFPDTQYF. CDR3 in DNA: TGCGCCAGCAGTGGGTGGGAGGTGTTTCCAGATACGCAGTATTTT.

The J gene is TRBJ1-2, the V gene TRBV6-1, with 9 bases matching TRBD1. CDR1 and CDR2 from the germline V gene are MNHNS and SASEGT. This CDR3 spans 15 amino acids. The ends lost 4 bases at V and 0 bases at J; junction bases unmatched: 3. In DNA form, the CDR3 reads TGTGCCAGCAGTGGGACAGGGGAGACTAACTATGGCTACACCTTC. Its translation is CASSGTGETNYGYTF.

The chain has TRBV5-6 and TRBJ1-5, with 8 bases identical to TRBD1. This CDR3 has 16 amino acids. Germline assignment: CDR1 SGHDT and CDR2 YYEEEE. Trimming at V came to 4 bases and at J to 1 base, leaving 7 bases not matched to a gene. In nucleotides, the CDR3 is TGTGCCAGCAGCATCCTGAGACAGGGGAGCAATCAGCCCCAGCATTTT. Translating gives CASSILRQGSNQPQHF.

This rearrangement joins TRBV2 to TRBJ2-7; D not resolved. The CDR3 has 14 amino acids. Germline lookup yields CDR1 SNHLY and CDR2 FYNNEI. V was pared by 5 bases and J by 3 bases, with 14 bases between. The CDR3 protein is CASSLRHPIYEQYF. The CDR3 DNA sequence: TGTGCCAGCAGTCTCCGACACCCAATCTACGAGCAGTACTTC.

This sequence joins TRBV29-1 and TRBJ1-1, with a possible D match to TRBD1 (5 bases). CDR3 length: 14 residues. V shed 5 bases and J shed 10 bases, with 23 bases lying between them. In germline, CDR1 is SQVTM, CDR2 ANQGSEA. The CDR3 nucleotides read TGCAGCGTTTCTGGGTTGACAACGGGAGGGGTAGCTTTCTTT. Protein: CSVSGLTTGGVAFF.

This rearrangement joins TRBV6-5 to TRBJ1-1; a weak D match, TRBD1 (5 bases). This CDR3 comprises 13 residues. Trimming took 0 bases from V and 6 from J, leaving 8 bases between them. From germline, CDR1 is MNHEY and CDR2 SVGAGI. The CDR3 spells CASSYSPGSEAFF. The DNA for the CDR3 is TGTGCCAGCAGTTACTCGCCAGGGTCTGAAGCTTTCTTT.